These 7 T cell receptor beta chains were all obtained from the same sample, sequenced in a study of blood T cell repertoires in COVID-19. Sequencing used immunoSEQ multiplex PCR; TCRdb keeps in-frame clones, though not all of them. Seen here are more than 150,000 clones, nearly 90% observed once, and the top ten hold approximately 0.62%. Material: peripheral blood. All receptors derive from a man aged 50 to 59 with acute or convalescent COVID-19.

This rearrangement joins TRBV5-4 to TRBJ2-7, with 9 bases that match TRBD1. In germline, CDR1 is SGHNT, CDR2 YYREEE (reference sequence). The CDR3 spans 17 residues. V shed 0 bases and J 3 bases; nucleotides not matched to a gene: 10. In nucleotides, the CDR3 is TGTGCCAGCAGCTTGGGGGCGCCGGGACAGGGTTTCTACGAGCAGTACTTC. Translation: CASSLGAPGQGFYEQYF.

In its sample, this clone was seen a few times. The chain combines TRBV2 with TRBJ1-1; TRBD1 might be the D (5 bases). V lost 2 bases and J 0 bases, leaving 13 bases between the germline ends. The CDR3 totals 16 residues. Germline lookup yields CDR1 SNHLY and CDR2 FYNNEI. The CDR3 nucleotides read TGTGCCAGCAGTGAATCAATGGGCAGGGTGAACACTGAAGCTTTCTTT. This gives the protein CASSESMGRVNTEAFF. Full variable domain (missing parts from reference TRBV2 and TRBJ1-1): EPEVTQTPSHQVTQMGQEVILRCVPISNHLYFYWYRQILGQKVEFLVSFYNNEISEKSEIFDDQFSVERPDGSNFTLKIRSTKLEDSAMYFCASSESMGRVNTEAFFGQGTRLTVV.

The chain recombines TRBV2 with TRBJ1-2; 8 nucleotides match TRBD1. This CDR3 is 14 amino acids long. The germline gives CDR1 SNHLY, CDR2 FYNNEI. V lost 6 bases to trimming and J lost 0 bases; unmatched junction nucleotides: 3. CDR3 sequence (DNA): TGTGCCAGCAGAGGACAGGGAGCTAACTATGGCTACACCTTC. It is translated as CASRGQGANYGYTF.

The genes are TRBV5-4 and TRBJ2-2, with D maybe TRBD1 (5 bases). The CDR3 has 14 residues. CDR1 is SGHNT, CDR2 YYREEE, per germline (reference sequence). The V end lost 4 bases, the J end lost 0 bases, and 7 bases lay between the germline ends. The CDR3 region has the DNA TGTGCCAGCAGCCCGGACACGAACACCGGGGAGCTGTTTTTT. Protein sequence: CASSPDTNTGELFF.

The CDR3 nucleotides read TGTGCCAGTAGTTTGCGCGGAGGGGGAGGGATTCAGCCCCAGCATTTT. Amino acids: CASSLRGGGGIQPQHF. V and J are TRBV19 and TRBJ1-5; weak D call: TRBD1 (6 bases). The CDR3 runs to 16 residues. In germline, CDR1 is LNHDA, CDR2 SQIVND (reference sequence). V lost 5 bases and J 6 bases, leaving 20 bases between the germline ends.

V and J are TRBV2 and TRBJ1-6; D may be TRBD1 (6 bases). Trimming took 5 bases from V and 10 from J, leaving 18 bases between them. The CDR3 consists of 15 residues. Germline assignment: CDR1 SNHLY and CDR2 FYNNEI. The DNA for the CDR3 is TGTGCCAGCAGTAAGGAACAGGGCGGGAGGTCACCCCTCCACTTT. Protein: CASSKEQGGRSPLHF. Together with reference TRBV2 and TRBJ1-6, the CDR3 gives the full variable domain: EPEVTQTPSHQVTQMGQEVILRCVPISNHLYFYWYRQILGQKVEFLVSFYNNEISEKSEIFDDQFSVERPDGSNFTLKIRSTKLEDSAMYFCASSKEQGGRSPLHFGNGTRLTVT.

The J gene is TRBJ2-7, the V gene TRBV18; 8 nucleotides agree with TRBD2. J was trimmed by 2 bases and V by 1 base; bases with no gene match: 7. Germline V CDR1 and CDR2: KGHSH, LQKENI. The CDR3 covers 16 residues. CDR3 sequence reads: CASSPQSGRGTYEQYF. The CDR3 bases are TGTGCCAGCTCACCACAGTCCGGGAGGGGAACCTACGAGCAGTACTTC.